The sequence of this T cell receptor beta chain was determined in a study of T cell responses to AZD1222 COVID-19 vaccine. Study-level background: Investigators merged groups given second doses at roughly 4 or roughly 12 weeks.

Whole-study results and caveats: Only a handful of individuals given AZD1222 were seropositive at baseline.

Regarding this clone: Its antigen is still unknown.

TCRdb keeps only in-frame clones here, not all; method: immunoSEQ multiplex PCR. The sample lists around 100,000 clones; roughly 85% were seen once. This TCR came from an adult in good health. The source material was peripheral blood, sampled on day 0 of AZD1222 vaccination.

CDR3 sequence (DNA): TGTGCCAGCAGCCGGAAGACAGGGGGCCCGAACACTGAAGCTTTCTTT. This codes for CASSRKTGGPNTEAFF. The rearrangement joins TRBV7-2 to TRBJ1-1; TRBD1 agrees at 10 bases. The V gene's germline CDR1 is SGHTA and CDR2 FQGNSA. This CDR3 is built from 16 residues. J gave up 1 base and V 5 bases, and 7 bases lay outside the gene matches.